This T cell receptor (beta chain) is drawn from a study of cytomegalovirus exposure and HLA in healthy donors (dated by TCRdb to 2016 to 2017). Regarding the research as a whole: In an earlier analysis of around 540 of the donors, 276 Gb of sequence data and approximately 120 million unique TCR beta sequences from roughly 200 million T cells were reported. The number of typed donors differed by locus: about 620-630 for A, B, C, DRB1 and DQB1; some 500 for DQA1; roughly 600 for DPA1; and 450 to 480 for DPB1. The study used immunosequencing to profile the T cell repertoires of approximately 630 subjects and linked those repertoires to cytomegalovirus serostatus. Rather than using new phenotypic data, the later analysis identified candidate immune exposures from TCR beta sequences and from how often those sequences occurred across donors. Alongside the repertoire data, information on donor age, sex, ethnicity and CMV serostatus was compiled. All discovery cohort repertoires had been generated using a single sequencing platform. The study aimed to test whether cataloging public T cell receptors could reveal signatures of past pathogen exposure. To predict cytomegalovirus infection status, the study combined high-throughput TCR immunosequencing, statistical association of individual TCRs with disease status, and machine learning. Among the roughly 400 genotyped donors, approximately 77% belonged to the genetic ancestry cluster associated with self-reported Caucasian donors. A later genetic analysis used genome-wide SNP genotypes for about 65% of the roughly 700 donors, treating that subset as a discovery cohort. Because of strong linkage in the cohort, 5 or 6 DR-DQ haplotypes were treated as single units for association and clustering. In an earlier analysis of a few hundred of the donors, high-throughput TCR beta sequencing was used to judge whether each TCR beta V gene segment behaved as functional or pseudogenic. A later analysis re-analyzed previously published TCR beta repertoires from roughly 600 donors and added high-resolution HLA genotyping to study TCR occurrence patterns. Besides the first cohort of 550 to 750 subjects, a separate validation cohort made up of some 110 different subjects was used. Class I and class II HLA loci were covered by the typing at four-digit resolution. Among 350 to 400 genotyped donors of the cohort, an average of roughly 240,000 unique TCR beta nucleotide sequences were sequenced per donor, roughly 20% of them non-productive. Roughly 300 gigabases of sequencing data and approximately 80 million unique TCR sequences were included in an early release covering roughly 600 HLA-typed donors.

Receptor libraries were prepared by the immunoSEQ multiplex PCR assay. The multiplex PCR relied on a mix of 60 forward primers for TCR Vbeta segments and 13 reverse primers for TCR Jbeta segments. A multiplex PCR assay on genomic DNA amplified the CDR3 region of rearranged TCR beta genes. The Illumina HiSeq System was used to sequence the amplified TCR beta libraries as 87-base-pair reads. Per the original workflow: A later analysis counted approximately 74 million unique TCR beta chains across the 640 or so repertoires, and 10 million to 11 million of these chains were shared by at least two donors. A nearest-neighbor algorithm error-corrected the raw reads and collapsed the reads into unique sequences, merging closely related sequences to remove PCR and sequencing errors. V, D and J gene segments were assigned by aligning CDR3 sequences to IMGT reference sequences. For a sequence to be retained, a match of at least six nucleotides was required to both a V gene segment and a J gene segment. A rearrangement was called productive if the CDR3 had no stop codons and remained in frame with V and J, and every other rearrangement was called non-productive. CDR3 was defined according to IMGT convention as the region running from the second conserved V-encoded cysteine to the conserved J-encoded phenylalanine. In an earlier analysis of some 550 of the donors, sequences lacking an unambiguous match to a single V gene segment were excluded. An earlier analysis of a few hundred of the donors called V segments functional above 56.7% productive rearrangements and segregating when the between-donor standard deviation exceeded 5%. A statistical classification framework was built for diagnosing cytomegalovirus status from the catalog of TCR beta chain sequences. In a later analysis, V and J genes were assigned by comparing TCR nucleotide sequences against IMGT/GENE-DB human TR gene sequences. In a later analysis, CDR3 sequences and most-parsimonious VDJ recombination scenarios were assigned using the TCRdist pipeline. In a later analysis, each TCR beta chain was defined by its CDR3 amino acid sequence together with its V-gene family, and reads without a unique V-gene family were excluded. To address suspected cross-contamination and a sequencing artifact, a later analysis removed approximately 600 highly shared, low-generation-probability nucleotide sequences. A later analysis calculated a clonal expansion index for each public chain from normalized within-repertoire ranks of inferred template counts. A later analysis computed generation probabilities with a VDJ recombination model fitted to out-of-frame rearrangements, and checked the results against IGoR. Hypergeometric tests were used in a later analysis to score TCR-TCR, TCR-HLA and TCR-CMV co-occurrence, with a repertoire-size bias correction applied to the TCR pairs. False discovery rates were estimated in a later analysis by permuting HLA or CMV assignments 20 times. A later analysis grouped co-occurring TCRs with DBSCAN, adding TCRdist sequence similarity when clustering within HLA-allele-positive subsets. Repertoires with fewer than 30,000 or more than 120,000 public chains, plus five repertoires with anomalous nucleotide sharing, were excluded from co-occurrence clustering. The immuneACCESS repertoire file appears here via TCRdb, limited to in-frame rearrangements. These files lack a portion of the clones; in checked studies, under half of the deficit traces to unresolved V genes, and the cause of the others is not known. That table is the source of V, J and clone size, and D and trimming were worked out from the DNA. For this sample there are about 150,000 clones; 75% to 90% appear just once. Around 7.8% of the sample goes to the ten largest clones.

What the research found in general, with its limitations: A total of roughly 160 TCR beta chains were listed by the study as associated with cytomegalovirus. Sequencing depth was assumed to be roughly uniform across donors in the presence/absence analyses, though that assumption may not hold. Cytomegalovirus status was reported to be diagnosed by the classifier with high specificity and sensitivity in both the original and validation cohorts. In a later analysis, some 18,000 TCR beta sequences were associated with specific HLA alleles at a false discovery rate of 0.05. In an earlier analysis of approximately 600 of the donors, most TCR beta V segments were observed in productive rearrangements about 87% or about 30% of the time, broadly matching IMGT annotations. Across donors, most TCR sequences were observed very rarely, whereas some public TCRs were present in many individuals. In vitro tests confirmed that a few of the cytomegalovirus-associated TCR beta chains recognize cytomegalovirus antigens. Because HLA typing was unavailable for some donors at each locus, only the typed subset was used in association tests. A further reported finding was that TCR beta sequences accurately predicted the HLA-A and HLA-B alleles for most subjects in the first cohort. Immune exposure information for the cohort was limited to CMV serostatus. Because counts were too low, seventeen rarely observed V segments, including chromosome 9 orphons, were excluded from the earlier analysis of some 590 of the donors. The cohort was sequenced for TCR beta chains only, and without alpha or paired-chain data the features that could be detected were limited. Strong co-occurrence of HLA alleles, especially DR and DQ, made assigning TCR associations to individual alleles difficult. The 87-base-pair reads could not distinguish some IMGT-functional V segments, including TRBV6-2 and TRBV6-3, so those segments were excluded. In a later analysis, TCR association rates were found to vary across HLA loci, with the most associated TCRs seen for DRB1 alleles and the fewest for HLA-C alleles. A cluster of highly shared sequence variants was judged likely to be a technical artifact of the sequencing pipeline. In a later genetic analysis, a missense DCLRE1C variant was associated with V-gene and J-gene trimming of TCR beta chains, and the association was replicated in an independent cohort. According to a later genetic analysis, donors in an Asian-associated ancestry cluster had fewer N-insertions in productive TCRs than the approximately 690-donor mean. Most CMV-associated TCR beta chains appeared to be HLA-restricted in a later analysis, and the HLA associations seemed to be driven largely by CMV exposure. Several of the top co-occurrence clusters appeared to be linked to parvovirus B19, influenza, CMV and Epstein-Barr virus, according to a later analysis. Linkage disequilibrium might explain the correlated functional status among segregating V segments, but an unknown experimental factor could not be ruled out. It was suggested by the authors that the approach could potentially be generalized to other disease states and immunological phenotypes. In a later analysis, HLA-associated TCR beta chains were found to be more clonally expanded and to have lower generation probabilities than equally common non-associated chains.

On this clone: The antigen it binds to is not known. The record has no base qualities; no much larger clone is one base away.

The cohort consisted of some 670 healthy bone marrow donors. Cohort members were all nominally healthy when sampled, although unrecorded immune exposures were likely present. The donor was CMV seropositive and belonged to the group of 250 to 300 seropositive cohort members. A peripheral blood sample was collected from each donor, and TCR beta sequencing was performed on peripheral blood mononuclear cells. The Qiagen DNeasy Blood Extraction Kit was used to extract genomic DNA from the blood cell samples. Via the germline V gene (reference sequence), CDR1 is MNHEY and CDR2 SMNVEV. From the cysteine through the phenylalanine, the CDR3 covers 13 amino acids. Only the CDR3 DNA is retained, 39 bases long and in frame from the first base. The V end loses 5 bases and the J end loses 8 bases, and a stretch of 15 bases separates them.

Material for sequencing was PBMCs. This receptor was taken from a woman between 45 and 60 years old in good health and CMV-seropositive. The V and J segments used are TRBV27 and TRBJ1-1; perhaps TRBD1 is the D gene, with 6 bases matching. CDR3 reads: CASSLLRTAEAFF. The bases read TGTGCCAGCAGTCTCTTACGGACAGCCGAAGCTTTCTTT.